What follows are 28 T cell receptor beta chains derived from one specimen sequenced in a study of T cell clonality in common variable immunodeficiency. Repertoires were generated with immunoSEQ multiplex PCR, while TCRdb's copy carries only in-frame clones and drops some. Observed in the sample are some 64,000 clones, none of them singletons. The sample taken for sequencing was peripheral blood mononuclear cells. The receptors were sampled from a person between 18 and 70 years old in good health.

This clone was counted many times. The read falls 3 residues short of the CDR3 end, and the missing part is taken from the germline J gene. V usage is TRBV5-1 and J usage is TRBJ2-6, with D hard to call. Trimming took 0 bases from V and 0 from J, leaving 7 bases between them. Germline V gene data show CDR1 as SGHRS and CDR2 as YFSETQ. The CDR3 totals 16 residues. The CDR3 is CASSLGSSSGANVLTF. CDR3 DNA (partial): TGCGCCAGCAGCTTGGGAAGCTCCTCTGGGGCCAACGTC.

Ten or more counts support this clone. The CDR3 end lies 3 residues beyond the end of the read and is filled in from the germline J gene. J is TRBJ2-1 and V is TRBV10-3; the match to TRBD2 covers 10 bases. From germline, CDR1 is ENHRY and CDR2 SYGVKD. The ends lost 6 bases at V and 4 bases at J; junction bases unmatched: 6. This CDR3 has 15 residues. This CDR3 reads CAISDTSGKYNEQFF. The part of the CDR3 DNA that was read is TGTGCCATCAGCGATACTAGCGGGAAATACAATGAG.

This clone was seen at least ten times. The read terminates 3 residues ahead of where the CDR3 ends, so the germline J gene completes it. This sequence joins TRBV5-5 and TRBJ1-1, with D possibly being TRBD1 (5 bases). Per the germline V gene, CDR1 is SGHKS and CDR2 is YYEKEE (reference sequence). This CDR3 spans 14 amino acids. V was clipped by 3 bases and J by 0 bases, with 9 bases between them. CDR3 bases read: TGTGCCAGCAGCTCGACAGCAATGAACACTGAA. Amino acids: CASSSTAMNTE. From start to end, the CDR3 is CASSSTAMNTEAFF.

The sample holds many counts of this clone. The read terminates 3 residues ahead of where the CDR3 ends, so the germline J gene completes it. The rearrangement uses TRBV5-1 and TRBJ1-6, with D possibly matching TRBD1 (6 bases). The CDR3 contains 14 residues. Trimming removed 3 bases from V and 4 bases from J, with 8 bases in between. The germline V gene encodes CDR1 SGHRS and CDR2 YFSETQ. The CDR3: CASSYGTYNSPLHF. The CDR3 bases that were read are TGCGCCAGCAGCTATGGGACATATAATTCACCC. Full variable domain (missing parts from reference TRBV5-1 and TRBJ1-6): KAGVTQTPRYLIKTRGQQVTLSCSPISGHRSVSWYQQTPGQGLQFLFEYFSETQRNKGNFPGRFSGRQFSNSRSEMNVSTLELGDSALYLCASSYGTYNSPLHFGNGTRLTVT.

This clone was recorded at least ten times. The read halts 3 residues ahead of the CDR3 end, with the missing end drawn from the germline J gene. The V call is TRBV11-2, the J call TRBJ2-3, with 8 bases aligning to TRBD1. Trimming cost V 1 base and J 4 bases; bases outside gene matches: 4. The CDR3 loop spans 15 amino acids. CDR1 is SGHAT, CDR2 FQNNGV, per germline. The covered CDR3 bases are TGTGCCAGCAGCTTAGTGTACAGGGGGGCAGATACG. This gives the protein CASSLVYRGADT. From start to end, the CDR3 is CASSLVYRGADTQYF.

This clone has a count of ten or more. Read sequence stops 3 residues before the CDR3 end, and the germline J gene provides the missing end. V is TRBV6-1 and J is TRBJ2-7; 7 positions match TRBD1. After removal of 0 bases from V and 0 bases from J, the junction contained 2 bases not matched to a gene. The CDR3 is 15 amino acids. CDR1 is MNHNS and CDR2 is SASEGT in the germline V gene. CDR3 DNA, as far as it was read: TGTGCCAGCAGTGAAGCGGACAGGTACTCCTACGAG. Its translation is CASSEADRYSYE. The entire CDR3 sequence reads CASSEADRYSYEQYF.

This clone was detected ten times or more. Here the CDR3 reads CASSPQGENTEAFF. Partial CDR3 DNA: TGTGCCAGCAGCCCCCAGGGGGAAAACACTGAA. The chain links TRBV5-6 to TRBJ1-1; 7 nucleotides line up with TRBD1. The sequence runs out 3 residues before the end of the CDR3; the remainder is reconstructed from the germline J gene. Trimming removed 4 bases from V and 2 bases from J; junction bases left unmatched: 5. The germline CDR1 and CDR2 sequences are SGHDT and YYEEEE. The CDR3 covers 14 residues. The full variable domain, with the rest looked up from reference TRBV5-6 and TRBJ1-1, is DAGVTQSPTHLIKTRGQQVTLRCSPKSGHDTVSWYQQALGQGPQFIFQYYEEEERQRGNFPDRFSGHQFPNYSSELNVNALLLGDSALYLCASSPQGENTEAFFGQGTRLTVV.

In its sample, this clone was seen many times. The CDR3 goes on 3 residues after the read ends, and that part is filled in from the germline J gene. The rearrangement links TRBV12-3 or TRBV12-4 to TRBJ2-3; 8 bases are a match to TRBD2. The CDR3 is 15 residues long. J lost 1 base, V lost 5 bases, and 5 bases had no gene match. The CDR3 bases that were read are TGTGCCAGCAGTGCCCCGGGACTAGGCACAGATACG. Encoded protein: CASSAPGLGTDT. The CDR3 in its entirety is CASSAPGLGTDTQYF.

The table lists this clone with many counts. The DNA ends 3 residues before the CDR3 does, and the rest of the CDR3 is filled in from the germline J gene. The rearrangement joins TRBV11-2 to TRBJ1-4, with D unclear. Trimming left V 2 bases short and J 5 bases short, with 12 bases between. CDR3 length equals 15 residues. CDR1 and CDR2 from the germline V gene are SGHAT and FQNNGV. The covered CDR3 bases are TGTGCCAGCAGCTTATTCAGTGGAGGGAATGAAAAA. Translation gives CASSLFSGGNEK. The CDR3 as a whole reads CASSLFSGGNEKLFF.

This clone was recorded many times. CDR3 DNA, as far as it was read: TGCGCCAGCAGAGAAAGGACAGCTAACTATGGC. Its protein is CASRERTANYG. The full CDR3 sequence reads CASRERTANYGYTF. The chain has TRBV23-1 and TRBJ1-2; TRBD1 might be the D (6 bases). The read is 3 residues too short to cover the CDR3 end, so that end is filled in from the germline J gene. TRBV23-1 qualifies as an ORF whose function is uncertain. Between the trimmed V and J ends, which lost 6 bases and 0 bases, there was a span of 11 bases. The CDR3 loop spans 14 amino acids.

The table lists this clone with many counts. The observed sequence ends 3 residues before the CDR3 terminus, with the missing tail filled in from the germline J gene. The rearrangement links TRBV7-8 to TRBJ2-2; 7 bases match TRBD2. Germline V CDR1 and CDR2: SGHVS, FQNEAQ. V lost 8 bases, J lost 5 bases, and 8 bases stayed unmatched. The CDR3 consists of 14 residues. The CDR3 sequence: CASRGRGTTGELFF. The CDR3 bases that were read are TGTGCCAGCCGGGGGAGGGGAACAACCGGGGAG.

This clone was found many times. The read ends 3 residues before the CDR3 terminus; that terminus is restored from the germline J gene. The V and J genes are TRBV7-8 and TRBJ1-5; D gene ambiguous. This CDR3 has 14 amino acids. The germline CDR1 and CDR2 sequences are SGHVS and FQNEAQ. Trimming shortened V by 2 bases and J by 4 bases, and 9 bases separated the two germline ends. CDR3 bases read: TGTGCCAGCAGCTTACCAGGCCCGAATCAGCCC. Protein: CASSLPGPNQP. The whole CDR3 is CASSLPGPNQPQHF.

There are many counts of this clone. The CDR3 end is not reached by the read, which stops 3 residues before it; the germline J gene fills it in. The V gene is TRBV30, the J gene TRBJ1-2; possible D gene TRBD1, 5 bases. The CDR3 covers 14 residues. The V gene lost 4 bases and the J gene lost 4 bases, with 16 bases spanning the gap. Germline CDR1 and CDR2: GTSNPN and SVGIG (reference sequence). CDR3 DNA (partial): TGTGCCTGGATGGCGACAGTTCGCACCTATGGC. This codes for CAWMATVRTYG. From start to end, the CDR3 is CAWMATVRTYGYTF.

In this sample, this clone turned up many times. The read ends 3 residues before the CDR3 terminus; that terminus is restored from the germline J gene. The chain has TRBV9 and TRBJ2-1; D call uncertain. Trimming stripped 4 bases from V and 6 bases from J, with 8 bases between. The CDR3 extends over 12 amino acids. Germline assignment: CDR1 SGDLS and CDR2 YYNGEE. CDR3 DNA, as far as it was read: TGTGCCAGCAGCTCGTACAGCAATGAG. This sequence encodes CASSSYSNE. The whole CDR3 is CASSSYSNEQFF.

This clone was detected only a few times. The DNA ends 3 residues before the CDR3 does, and the rest of the CDR3 is filled in from the germline J gene. The chain joins TRBV7-9 to TRBJ1-3; the D gene is possibly TRBD1 (5 bases). The CDR3 totals 15 residues. From germline, CDR1 is SEHNR and CDR2 FQNEAQ (reference sequence). V shed 5 bases and J shed 4 bases, with 15 bases lying between them. This chain's CDR3 is CASSRIGGEGNTIYF. Incomplete CDR3 DNA: TGTGCCAGCAGCAGAATCGGAGGGGAAGGAAACACC.

This clone was counted at least ten times. From the germline J gene comes the end of the CDR3, since the read stops 3 residues before it. The chain carries TRBV4-1 and TRBJ1-3, with D hard to call. There are 14 residues in the CDR3. V lost 1 base and J lost 3, with 7 bases in between. Looked up from germline, CDR1 is MGHRA and CDR2 is YSYEKL. The CDR3 DNA, read in part, is TGCGCCAGCAGCCAAGCCCAACTTGGAAACACC. Protein: CASSQAQLGNT. The CDR3 as a whole reads CASSQAQLGNTIYF.

In this sample, this clone turned up many times. The missing CDR3 end, 3 residues past where the read stops, is filled in from the germline J gene. The chain links TRBV12-3 or TRBV12-4 to TRBJ2-7, with 11 bases that match TRBD1. Trimming at V came to 6 bases and at J to 4 bases, leaving 2 bases not matched to a gene. The CDR3 extends over 13 amino acids. The CDR3 here is CASRGTGGYEQYF. The covered CDR3 bases are TGTGCCAGCAGAGGGACAGGGGGGTACGAG.

The table lists this clone with many counts. The read halts 3 residues ahead of the CDR3 end, with the missing end drawn from the germline J gene. The V and J genes are TRBV7-9 and TRBJ2-1; TRBD2 is a possible D gene (6 bases). The CDR3 runs to 13 residues. V was cut by 8 bases and J by 2 bases, with 10 bases left in between. Germline CDR1 and CDR2: SEHNR and FQNEAQ (reference sequence). CDR3 sequence reads: CASVRDTYNEQFF. Partial CDR3 DNA: TGTGCCAGCGTGCGGGATACCTACAATGAG.

This clone has a count of ten or more. The read gets to within 3 residues of the CDR3 end, and the germline J gene fills in the rest. The chain combines TRBV20-1 with TRBJ2-1; possibly TRBD2 for D (6 bases). The germline V gene has CDR1 DFQATT and CDR2 SNEGSKA (reference sequence). Trimming pared 3 bases from V and 7 bases from J, leaving 13 bases between. The CDR3 has 13 residues. The CDR3 DNA, read in part, is TGCAGTGCTAGCGGGACTCTCGGGAATGAG. Translated: CSASGTLGNE. The full-length CDR3 reads as CSASGTLGNEQFF.

This clone was counted at least ten times. Sequencing ends 3 residues short of the CDR3 end; the germline J gene provides the rest. The chain is built from TRBV7-9 and TRBJ1-5, with D perhaps TRBD1 (5 bases). The V gene's germline CDR1 is SEHNR and CDR2 FQNEAQ (reference sequence). CDR3 length equals 13 residues. The germline V and J ends were trimmed by 2 bases and 6 bases, with 8 bases remaining between them. The CDR3 is CASSLNDSQPQHF. CDR3 DNA (partial): TGTGCCAGCAGCTTAAATGACAGTCAGCCC.

The table lists this clone with many counts. Sequencing ends 3 residues short of the CDR3 end; the germline J gene provides the rest. The chain combines TRBV30 with TRBJ2-7; 7 nucleotides line up with TRBD1. The CDR3 contains 14 residues. After removal of 0 bases from V and 6 bases from J, the junction contained 8 bases not matched to a gene. In germline, CDR1 is GTSNPN, CDR2 SVGIG (reference sequence). The CDR3 region is CAWSVLTGKGEQYF. CDR3 DNA, as far as it was read: TGTGCCTGGAGTGTACTGACAGGGAAGGGCGAG.

This clone has a count of ten or more. The sequence runs out 3 residues before the end of the CDR3; the remainder is reconstructed from the germline J gene. V is TRBV7-9 and J is TRBJ1-1, with a weak D call TRBD1 (6 bases). This CDR3 is 12 amino acids long. The V gene's germline CDR1 is SEHNR and CDR2 FQNEAQ (reference sequence). Trimming removed 4 bases from V and 4 bases from J, with 7 bases in between. This chain's CDR3 is CASSSQGTEAFF. The CDR3 DNA, read in part, is TGTGCCAGCAGCTCACAGGGCACTGAA.

This clone was seen ten or more times. The read terminates 3 residues ahead of where the CDR3 ends, so the germline J gene completes it. This chain links TRBV5-4 with TRBJ2-5; perhaps TRBD1 as D (6 bases). CDR1 is SGHNT and CDR2 is YYREEE in the germline V gene (reference sequence). The CDR3 is 15 residues long. V lost 4 bases to trimming and J lost 2 bases, with 15 bases between them. The CDR3 protein is CASSPATGRQETQYF. The CDR3 bases that were read are TGTGCCAGCAGCCCGGCTACAGGGCGACAAGAGACC.

Only a few counts were recorded for this clone. Coverage ceases 3 residues before the CDR3 finishes, and the germline J gene fills in the end. This chain uses TRBV5-1 with TRBJ2-7; 13 nucleotides agree with TRBD2. This CDR3 has 15 amino acids. Germline CDR1 is SGHRS and CDR2 is YFSETQ. After removal of 1 base from V and 4 bases from J, the junction contained 2 bases not matched to a gene. The sequenced part of the CDR3 DNA is TGCGCCAGCAGCTTGACTAGCGGGGGGGCTTACGAG. Protein: CASSLTSGGAYE. The whole CDR3 protein reads CASSLTSGGAYEQYF.

This clone was recorded many times. The read is 3 residues too short to cover the CDR3 end, so that end is filled in from the germline J gene. The V call is TRBV6-2 or TRBV6-3, the J call TRBJ1-2, with TRBD1 matching 8 bases. The ends lost 6 bases at V and 1 base at J; junction bases unmatched: 10. CDR1 and CDR2 from the germline V gene are MNHEY and SVGEGT. The length of the CDR3 is 16 residues. The sequenced CDR3 bases are TGTGCCAGCAGGCCACAGGGGGATGGCTTTAACTATGGC. Amino acid sequence: CASRPQGDGFNYG. The CDR3, in full, reads CASRPQGDGFNYGYTF.

This clone was counted ten times or more. Coverage ceases 3 residues before the CDR3 finishes, and the germline J gene fills in the end. The V call is TRBV5-6, the J call TRBJ1-2; D is ambiguous. Germline lookup yields CDR1 SGHDT and CDR2 YYEEEE. The CDR3 runs 13 residues. V was clipped by 6 bases and J by 0 bases, with 9 bases between them. The part of the CDR3 DNA that was read is TGTGCCAGCACCCTTACACCTAACTATGGC. The encoded protein is CASTLTPNYG. The entire CDR3 protein reads CASTLTPNYGYTF.

This clone was seen at least ten times. The observed sequence ends 3 residues before the CDR3 terminus, with the missing tail filled in from the germline J gene. V usage is TRBV27 and J usage is TRBJ2-2; 8 positions agree with TRBD2. CDR3 length: 15 amino acids. Unmatched junction bases numbered 4, after V lost 3 bases and J lost 4 bases. Germline CDR1 MNHEY, CDR2 SMNVEV (reference sequence). The CDR3 sequence is CASSFSLAGTGELFF. The DNA read from the CDR3 is TGTGCCAGCAGTTTCAGTCTAGCGGGCACCGGGGAG.

This clone was observed many times. The sequenced fragment ends 3 residues before the CDR3 boundary, so the rest is inferred from the germline J gene. The chain links TRBV20-1 to TRBJ2-7, with D unresolved. Germline-derived CDR1 and CDR2 are DFQATT and SNEGSKA (reference sequence). This CDR3 comprises 12 residues. V lost 1 base and J 6 bases, leaving 10 bases between the germline ends. CDR3 region: CSARVPAGEQYF. The CDR3 bases that were read are TGCAGTGCTAGAGTACCCGCCGGCGAG.